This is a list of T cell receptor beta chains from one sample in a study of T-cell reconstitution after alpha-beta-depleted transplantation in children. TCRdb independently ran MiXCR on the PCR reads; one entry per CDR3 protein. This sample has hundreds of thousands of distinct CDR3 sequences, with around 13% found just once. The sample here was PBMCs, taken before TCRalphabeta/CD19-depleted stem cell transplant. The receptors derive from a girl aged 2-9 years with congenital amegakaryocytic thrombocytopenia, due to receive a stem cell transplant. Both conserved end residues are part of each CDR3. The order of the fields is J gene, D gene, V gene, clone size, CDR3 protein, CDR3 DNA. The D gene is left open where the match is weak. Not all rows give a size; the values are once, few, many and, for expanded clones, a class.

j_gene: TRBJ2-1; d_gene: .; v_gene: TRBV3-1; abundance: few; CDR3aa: CASRQVGGTAYNEQFF; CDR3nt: TGTGCCAGCAGGCAGGTCGGTGGGACGGCCTACAATGAGCAGTTCTTC
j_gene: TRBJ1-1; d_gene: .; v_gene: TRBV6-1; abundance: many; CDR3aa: CASSRGRDTEAFF; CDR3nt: TGTGCCAGCAGCCGGGGCCGGGACACTGAAGCTTTCTTT
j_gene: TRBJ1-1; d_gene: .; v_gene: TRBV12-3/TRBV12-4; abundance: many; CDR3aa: CASSLRGLDTEAFF; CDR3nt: TGTGCCAGCAGTTTACGGGGGTTGGACACTGAAGCTTTCTTT
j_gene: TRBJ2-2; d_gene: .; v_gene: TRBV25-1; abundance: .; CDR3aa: CASSEWTETNTGELFF; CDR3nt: TGTGCCAGCAGTGAATGGACAGAGACGAACACCGGGGAGCTGTTTTTT
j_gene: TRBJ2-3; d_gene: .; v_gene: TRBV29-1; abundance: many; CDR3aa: CSVDGTRESFGTDTQYF; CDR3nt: TGCAGCGTTGACGGAACCCGGGAGAGCTTCGGTACAGATACGCAGTATTTT
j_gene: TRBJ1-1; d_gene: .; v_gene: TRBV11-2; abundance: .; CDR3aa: CASSDRGAEAFF; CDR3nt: TGTGCCAGCAGCGACCGCGGAGCTGAAGCTTTCTTT
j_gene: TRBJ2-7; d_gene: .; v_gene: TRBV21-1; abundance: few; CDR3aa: CASSKEESGDEQYF; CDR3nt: TGTGCCAGCAGCAAAGAAGAGTCCGGGGACGAGCAGTACTTC
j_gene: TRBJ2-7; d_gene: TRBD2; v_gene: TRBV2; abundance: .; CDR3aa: CASRTTSGSDEQYF; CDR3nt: TGTGCCAGCCGAACCACTAGCGGGAGTGACGAGCAGTACTTC
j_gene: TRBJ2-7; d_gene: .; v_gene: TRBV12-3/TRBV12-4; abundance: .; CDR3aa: CASSFRGRTYEQYF; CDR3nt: TGTGCCAGCAGTTTCCGGGGACGGACCTACGAGCAGTACTTC
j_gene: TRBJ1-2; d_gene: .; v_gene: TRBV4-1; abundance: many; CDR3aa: CASSHSGLGYTF; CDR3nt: TGCGCCAGCAGCCACTCAGGGTTGGGCTACACCTTC
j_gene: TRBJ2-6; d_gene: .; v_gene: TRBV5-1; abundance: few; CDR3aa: CASSLVGGEFSGANVLTF; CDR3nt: TGCGCCAGCAGCTTGGTTGGAGGGGAATTCTCTGGGGCCAACGTCCTGACTTTC
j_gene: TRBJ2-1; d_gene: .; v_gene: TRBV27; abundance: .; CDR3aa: CASCPIESSYNEQFF; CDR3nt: TGTGCCAGCTGCCCCATTGAGAGCTCCTACAATGAGCAGTTCTTC
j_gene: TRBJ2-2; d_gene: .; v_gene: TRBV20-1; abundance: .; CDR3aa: CNARRGEMNTGELFF; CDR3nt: TGCAATGCCCGTCGGGGCGAAATGAACACCGGGGAGCTGTTTTTT
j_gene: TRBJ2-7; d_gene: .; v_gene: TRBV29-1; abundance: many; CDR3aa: CSVLSSPESSLGQYF; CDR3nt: TGCAGCGTTCTATCCTCGCCAGAGTCTAGCCTTGGGCAGTACTTC
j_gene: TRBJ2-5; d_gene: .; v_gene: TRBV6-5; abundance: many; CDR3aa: CASSRVRETQYF; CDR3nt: TGTGCCAGCAGTCGAGTCCGAGAGACCCAGTACTTC
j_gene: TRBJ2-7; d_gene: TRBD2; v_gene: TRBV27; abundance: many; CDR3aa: CARMLAGDYEQYF; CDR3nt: TGTGCCAGGATGCTAGCGGGAGACTACGAGCAGTACTTC
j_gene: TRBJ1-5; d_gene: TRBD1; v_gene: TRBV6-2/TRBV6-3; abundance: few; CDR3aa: CASSYNRGGQPQHF; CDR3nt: TGTGCCAGCAGTTATAACAGGGGTGGTCAGCCCCAGCATTTT
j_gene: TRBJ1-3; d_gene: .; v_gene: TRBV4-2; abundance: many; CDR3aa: CASSQPDSFGNTIYF; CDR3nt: TGTGCCAGCAGCCAACCCGACAGCTTCGGAAACACCATATATTTT
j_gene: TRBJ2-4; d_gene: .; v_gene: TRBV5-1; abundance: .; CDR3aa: CASSLVTKKDIQYF; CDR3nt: TGCGCCAGCAGCTTGGTGACTAAAAAAGATATTCAGTACTTC
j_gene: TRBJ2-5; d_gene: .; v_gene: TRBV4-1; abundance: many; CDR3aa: CASSPSKDPFQETQYF; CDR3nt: TGCGCCAGCAGCCCTTCGAAGGACCCCTTTCAAGAGACCCAGTACTTC
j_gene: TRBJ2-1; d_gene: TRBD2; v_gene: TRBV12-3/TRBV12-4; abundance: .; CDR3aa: CASSRPGLAGGGQFF; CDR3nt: TGTGCCAGCAGTCGTCCGGGACTAGCGGGAGGGGGGCAGTTCTTC
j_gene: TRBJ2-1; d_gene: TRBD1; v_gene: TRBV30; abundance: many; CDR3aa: CAYYRGTYNEQFF; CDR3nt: TGTGCCTATTACAGGGGAACATACAATGAGCAGTTCTTC
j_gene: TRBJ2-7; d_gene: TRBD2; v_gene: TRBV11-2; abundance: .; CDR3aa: CASRRYSGRGAGEGEQYF; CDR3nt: TGTGCCAGCCGAAGATACAGTGGGCGCGGGGCGGGAGAGGGAGAGCAGTACTTC
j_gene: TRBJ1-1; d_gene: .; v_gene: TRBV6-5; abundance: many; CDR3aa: CASSYTADYWGGEAFF; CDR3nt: TGTGCCAGCAGTTACACCGCTGACTATTGGGGTGGTGAAGCTTTCTTT
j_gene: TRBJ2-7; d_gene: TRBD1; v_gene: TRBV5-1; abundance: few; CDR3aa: CASSSTGAVGEQYF; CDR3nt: TGCGCCAGCAGCTCCACAGGGGCTGTGGGGGAGCAGTACTTC
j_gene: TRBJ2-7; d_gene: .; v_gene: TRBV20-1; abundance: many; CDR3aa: CSGRGAAQSSYEQYF; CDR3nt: TGCAGTGGCCGCGGCGCAGCACAGAGCTCCTACGAGCAGTACTTC
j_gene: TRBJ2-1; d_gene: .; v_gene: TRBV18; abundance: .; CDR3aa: CASSPITNNEQFF; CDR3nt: TGTGCCAGCTCACCCATAACGAACAATGAGCAGTTCTTC
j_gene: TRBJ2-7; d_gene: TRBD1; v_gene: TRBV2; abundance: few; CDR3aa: CASSGGRGLNEQYF; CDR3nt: TGTGCCAGCAGTGGCGGCAGGGGGCTGAACGAGCAGTACTTC
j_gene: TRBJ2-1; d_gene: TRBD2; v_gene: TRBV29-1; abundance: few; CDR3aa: CSVPLSGSKGEQFF; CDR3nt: TGCAGCGTTCCTCTTAGCGGGAGTAAGGGTGAGCAGTTCTTC
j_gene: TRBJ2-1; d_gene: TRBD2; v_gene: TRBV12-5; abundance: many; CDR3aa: CASDLGGSNSYNEQFF; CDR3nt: TGTGCTAGTGACCTAGGCGGGAGCAACTCCTACAATGAGCAGTTCTTC
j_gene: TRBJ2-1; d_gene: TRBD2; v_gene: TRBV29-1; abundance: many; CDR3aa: CSVGREGRWEQFF; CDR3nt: TGCAGCGTTGGGCGGGAGGGCCGATGGGAGCAGTTCTTC
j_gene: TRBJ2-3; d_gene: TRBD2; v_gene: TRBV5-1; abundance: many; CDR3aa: CASKGRLAGEDTQYF; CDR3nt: TGCGCCAGCAAAGGGAGACTAGCGGGAGAAGATACGCAGTATTTT
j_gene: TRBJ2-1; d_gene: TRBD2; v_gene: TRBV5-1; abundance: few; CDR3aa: CASSGGLAEDNEQFF; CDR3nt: TGCGCCAGCAGCGGGGGACTAGCGGAAGACAATGAGCAGTTCTTC
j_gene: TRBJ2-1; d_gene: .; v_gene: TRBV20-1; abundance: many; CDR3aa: CSASWVREPYNEQFF; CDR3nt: TGCAGTGCTAGTTGGGTACGGGAGCCTTACAATGAGCAGTTCTTC
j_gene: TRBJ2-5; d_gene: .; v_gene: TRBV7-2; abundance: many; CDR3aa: CASSLGVGETQYF; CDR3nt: TGTGCCAGCAGCTTAGGGGTCGGGGAGACCCAGTACTTC
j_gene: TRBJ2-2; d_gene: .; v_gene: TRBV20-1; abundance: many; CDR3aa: CSASRYLEGTGELFF; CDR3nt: TGCAGTGCTAGCAGGTACCTCGAAGGCACCGGGGAGCTGTTTTTT
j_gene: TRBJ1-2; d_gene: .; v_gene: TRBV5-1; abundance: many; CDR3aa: CASSTWDPMADGYTF; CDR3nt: TGCGCCAGCAGCACCTGGGACCCCATGGCGGATGGCTACACCTTC
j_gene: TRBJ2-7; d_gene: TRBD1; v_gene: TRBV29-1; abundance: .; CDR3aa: CSVEGRQGPKAYEQYF; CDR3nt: TGCAGCGTTGAAGGTAGACAGGGACCCAAGGCCTACGAGCAGTACTTC
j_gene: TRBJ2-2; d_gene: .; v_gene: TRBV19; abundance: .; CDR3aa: CASKAREQFPGELFF; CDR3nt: TGTGCCAGTAAGGCGAGAGAACAGTTCCCCGGGGAGCTGTTTTTT
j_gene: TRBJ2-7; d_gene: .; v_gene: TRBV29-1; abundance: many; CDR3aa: CSVRLERGYEQYF; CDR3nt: TGCAGCGTCAGACTAGAACGGGGATACGAGCAGTACTTC
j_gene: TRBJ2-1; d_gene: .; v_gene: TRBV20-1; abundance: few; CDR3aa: CSARDPAGGPYNEQFF; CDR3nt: TGCAGTGCTAGAGATCCAGCGGGCGGGCCCTACAATGAGCAGTTCTTC
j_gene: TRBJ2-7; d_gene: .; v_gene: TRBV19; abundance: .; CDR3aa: CASSGRTDYEQYF; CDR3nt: TGTGCCAGTAGTGGTCGGACGGATTACGAGCAGTACTTC
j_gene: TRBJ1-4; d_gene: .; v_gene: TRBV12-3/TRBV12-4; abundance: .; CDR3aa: CASSRSQGRNEKLFF; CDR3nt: TGTGCCAGCAGCCGTAGTCAGGGGAGGAATGAAAAACTGTTTTTT